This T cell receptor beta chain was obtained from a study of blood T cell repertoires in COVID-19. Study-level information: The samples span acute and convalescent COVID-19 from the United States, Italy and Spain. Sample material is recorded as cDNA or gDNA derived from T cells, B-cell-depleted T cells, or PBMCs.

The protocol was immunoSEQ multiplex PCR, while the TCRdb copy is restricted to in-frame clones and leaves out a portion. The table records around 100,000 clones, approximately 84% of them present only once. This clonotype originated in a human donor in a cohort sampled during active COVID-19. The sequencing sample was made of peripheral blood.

In DNA, the CDR3 is TGTGCCAGCAGTGAAAGGGGACTTACAGATACGCAGTATTTT. Translation: CASSERGLTDTQYF. The chain employs TRBV6-4 and TRBJ2-3, with D perhaps matching TRBD2 (6 bases). The CDR3 contains 14 residues. V was shortened by 3 bases and J by 3 bases, with 10 bases between the two germline ends. CDR1 and CDR2 (germline): MRHNA, SNTAGT.